This TCR beta chain was recorded in a study of T cell responses to AZD1222 COVID-19 vaccine. Study conclusions and caveats: Only five or six AZD1222 recipients were seropositive at baseline.

Germline V gene data show CDR1 as MNHEY and CDR2 as SVGAGI. V was clipped by 0 bases and J by 1 base, with 9 bases between them. The CDR3 has 15 amino acids. Worth noting for this clone: Antigen unknown.

The table came from immunoSEQ multiplex PCR; TCRdb's copy has only in-frame clones and leaves some out. The sample has 130,000 or so clones; 80% to 95% are singletons. The rearrangement links TRBV6-5 to TRBJ1-1, with a possible D match to TRBD1 (5 bases). The sample here was peripheral blood, taken on day 0 of MenACWY control vaccination. This clonotype originated in an adult in good health. The CDR3 DNA sequence: TGTGCCAGCAGTTACTCCCCTCAGGGGAACACTGAAGCTTTCTTT. Its translation: CASSYSPQGNTEAFF.